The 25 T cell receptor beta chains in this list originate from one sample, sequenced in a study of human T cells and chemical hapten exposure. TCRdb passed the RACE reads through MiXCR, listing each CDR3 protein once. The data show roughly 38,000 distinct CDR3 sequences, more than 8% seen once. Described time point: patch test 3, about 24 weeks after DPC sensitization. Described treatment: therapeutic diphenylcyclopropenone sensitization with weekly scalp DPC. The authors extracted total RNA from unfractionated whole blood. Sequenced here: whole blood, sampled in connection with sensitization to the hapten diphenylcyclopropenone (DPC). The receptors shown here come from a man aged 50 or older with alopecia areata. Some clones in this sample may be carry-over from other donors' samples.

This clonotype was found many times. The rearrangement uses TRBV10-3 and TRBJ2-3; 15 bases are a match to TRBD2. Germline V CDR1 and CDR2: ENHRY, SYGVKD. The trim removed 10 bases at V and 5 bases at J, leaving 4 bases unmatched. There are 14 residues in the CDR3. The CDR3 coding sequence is TGTGCCACTGGACTAGCGGGAGGGGTAGATACGCAGTATTTT. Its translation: CATGLAGGVDTQYF.

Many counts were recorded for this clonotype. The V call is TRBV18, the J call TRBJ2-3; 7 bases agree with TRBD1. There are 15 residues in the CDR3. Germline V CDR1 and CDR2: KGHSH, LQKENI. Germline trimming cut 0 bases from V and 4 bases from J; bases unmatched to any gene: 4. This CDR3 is CASSPPSTGPDTQYF. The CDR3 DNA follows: TGTGCCAGCTCACCACCTTCGACAGGGCCAGATACGCAGTATTTT. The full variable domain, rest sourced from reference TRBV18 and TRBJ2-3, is NAGVMQNPRHLVRRRGQEARLRCSPMKGHSHVYWYRQLPEEGLKFMVYLQKENIIDESGMPKERFSAEFPKEGPSILRIQQVVRGDSAAYFCASSPPSTGPDTQYFGPGTRLTVL.

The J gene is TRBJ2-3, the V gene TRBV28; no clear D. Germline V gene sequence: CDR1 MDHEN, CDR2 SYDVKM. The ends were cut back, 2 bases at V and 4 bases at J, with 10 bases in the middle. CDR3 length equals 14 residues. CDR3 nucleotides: TGTGCCAGCAGTTTAGAATCAGGACCAGATACGCAGTATTTT. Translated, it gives CASSLESGPDTQYF.

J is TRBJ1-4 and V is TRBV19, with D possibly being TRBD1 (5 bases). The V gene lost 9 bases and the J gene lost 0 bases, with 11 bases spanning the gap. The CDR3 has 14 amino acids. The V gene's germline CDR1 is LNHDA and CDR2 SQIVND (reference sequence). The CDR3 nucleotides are TGTGCCAGCAAGTCAGGGACAACTAATGAAAAACTGTTTTTT. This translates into CASKSGTTNEKLFF.

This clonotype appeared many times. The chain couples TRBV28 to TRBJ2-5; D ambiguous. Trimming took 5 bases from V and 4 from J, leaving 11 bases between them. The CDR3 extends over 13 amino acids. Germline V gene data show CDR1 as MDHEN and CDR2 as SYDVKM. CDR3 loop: CASSPTALETQYF. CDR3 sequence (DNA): TGTGCCAGCAGTCCCACGGCCTTAGAGACCCAGTACTTC.

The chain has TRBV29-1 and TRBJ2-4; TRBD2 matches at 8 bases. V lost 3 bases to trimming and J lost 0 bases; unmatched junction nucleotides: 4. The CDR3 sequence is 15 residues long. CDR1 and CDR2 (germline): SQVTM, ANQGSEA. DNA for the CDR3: TGCAGCGTTGACCGCCTAGCGGGAGCCAAAAACATTCAGTACTTC. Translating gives CSVDRLAGAKNIQYF.

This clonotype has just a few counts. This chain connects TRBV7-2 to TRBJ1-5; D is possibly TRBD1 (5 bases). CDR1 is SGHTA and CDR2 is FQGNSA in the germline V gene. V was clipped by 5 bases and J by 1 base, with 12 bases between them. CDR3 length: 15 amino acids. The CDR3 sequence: CASSPSRVSNQPQHF. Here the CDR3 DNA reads TGTGCCAGCAGCCCCTCCAGGGTAAGCAATCAGCCCCAGCATTTT.

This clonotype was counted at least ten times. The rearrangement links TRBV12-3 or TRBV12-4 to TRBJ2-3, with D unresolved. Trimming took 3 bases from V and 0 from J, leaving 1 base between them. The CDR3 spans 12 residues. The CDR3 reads CASSFSTDTQYF. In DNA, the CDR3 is TGTGCCAGCAGTTTCAGCACAGATACGCAGTATTTT.

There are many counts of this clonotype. CDR3 nucleotide sequence: TGTGCCAGCAGTACGCAAAGGGGGATTGGAAACATTCAGTACTTC. Translation gives CASSTQRGIGNIQYF. The rearrangement links TRBV2 to TRBJ2-4, with D tentatively TRBD1 (6 bases). V lost 5 bases, J lost 6 bases, and 17 bases lay in between. The CDR3 contains 15 residues. Per the germline V gene, CDR1 is SNHLY and CDR2 is FYNNEI.

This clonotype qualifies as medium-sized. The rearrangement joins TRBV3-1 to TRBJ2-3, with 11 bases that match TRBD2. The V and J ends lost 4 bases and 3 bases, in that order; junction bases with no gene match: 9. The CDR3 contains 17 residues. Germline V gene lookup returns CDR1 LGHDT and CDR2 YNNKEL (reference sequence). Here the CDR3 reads CASSLGSTSGITDTQYF. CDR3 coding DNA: TGTGCCAGCAGCCTCGGTTCGACTAGCGGGATAACAGATACGCAGTATTTT.

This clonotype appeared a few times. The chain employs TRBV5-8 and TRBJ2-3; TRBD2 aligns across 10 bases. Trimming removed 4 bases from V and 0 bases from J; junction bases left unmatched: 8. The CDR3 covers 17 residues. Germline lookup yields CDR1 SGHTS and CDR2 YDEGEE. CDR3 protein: CASSRIKLAGSTDTQYF. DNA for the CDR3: TGTGCCAGCAGCCGCATAAAACTAGCGGGGAGCACAGATACGCAGTATTTT.

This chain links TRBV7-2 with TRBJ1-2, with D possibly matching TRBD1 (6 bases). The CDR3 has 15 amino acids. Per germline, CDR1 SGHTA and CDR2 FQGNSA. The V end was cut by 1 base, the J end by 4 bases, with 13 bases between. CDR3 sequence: CASSLGRRGSYGYTF. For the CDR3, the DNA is TGTGCCAGCAGCTTAGGGCGCAGGGGAAGCTATGGCTACACCTTC.

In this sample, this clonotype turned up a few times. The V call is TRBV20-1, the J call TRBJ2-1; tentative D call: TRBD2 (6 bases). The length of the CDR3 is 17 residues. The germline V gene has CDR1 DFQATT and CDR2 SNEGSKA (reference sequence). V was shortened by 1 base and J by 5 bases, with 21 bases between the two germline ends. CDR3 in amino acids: CSARAGYPLAINNEQFF. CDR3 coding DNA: TGCAGTGCTAGAGCCGGGTATCCGCTAGCGATAAACAATGAGCAGTTCTTC.

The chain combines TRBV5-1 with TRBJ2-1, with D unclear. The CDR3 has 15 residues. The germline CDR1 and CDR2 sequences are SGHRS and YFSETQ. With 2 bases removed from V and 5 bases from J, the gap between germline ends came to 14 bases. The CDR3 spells CASSLPGSLDNEQFF. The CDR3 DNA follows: TGCGCCAGCAGCTTACCAGGCTCCTTGGACAATGAGCAGTTCTTC.

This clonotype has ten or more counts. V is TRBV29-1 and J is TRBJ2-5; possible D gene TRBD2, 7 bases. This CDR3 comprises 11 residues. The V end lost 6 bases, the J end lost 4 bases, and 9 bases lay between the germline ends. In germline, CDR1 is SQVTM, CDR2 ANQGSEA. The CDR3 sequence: CSVGGLETQYF. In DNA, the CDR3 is TGCAGCGTGGGGGGGCTAGAGACCCAGTACTTC. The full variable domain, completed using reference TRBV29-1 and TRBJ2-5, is SAVISQKPSRDICQRGTSLTIQCQVDSQVTMMFWYRQQPGQSLTLIATANQGSEATYESGFVIDKFPISRPNLTFSTLTVSNMSPEDSSIYLCSVGGLETQYFGPGTRLLVL.

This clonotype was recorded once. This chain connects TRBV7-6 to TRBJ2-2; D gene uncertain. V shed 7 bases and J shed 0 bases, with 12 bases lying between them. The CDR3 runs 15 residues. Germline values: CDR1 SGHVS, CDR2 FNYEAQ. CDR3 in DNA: TGTGCCAGCACCCTCCTGACGGCGAACACCGGGGAGCTGTTTTTT. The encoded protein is CASTLLTANTGELFF.

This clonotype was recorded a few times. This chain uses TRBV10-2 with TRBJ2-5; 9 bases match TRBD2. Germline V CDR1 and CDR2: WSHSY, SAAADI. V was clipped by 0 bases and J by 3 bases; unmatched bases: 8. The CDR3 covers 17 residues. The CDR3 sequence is CASSESTAGGGKETQYF. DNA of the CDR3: TGCGCCAGCAGTGAGTCGACAGCGGGAGGAGGCAAAGAGACCCAGTACTTC.

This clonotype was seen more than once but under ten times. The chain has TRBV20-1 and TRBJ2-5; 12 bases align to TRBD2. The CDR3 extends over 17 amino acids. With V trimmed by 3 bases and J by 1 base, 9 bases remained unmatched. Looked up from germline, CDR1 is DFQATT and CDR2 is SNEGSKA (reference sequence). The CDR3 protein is CSASPASGRAVQETQYF. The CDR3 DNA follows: TGCAGTGCTAGCCCGGCTAGCGGGAGGGCAGTCCAAGAGACCCAGTACTTC.

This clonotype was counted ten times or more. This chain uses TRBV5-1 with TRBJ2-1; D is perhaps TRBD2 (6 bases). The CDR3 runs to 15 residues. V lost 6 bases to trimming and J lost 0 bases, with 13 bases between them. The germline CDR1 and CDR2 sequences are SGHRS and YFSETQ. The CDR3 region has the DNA TGCGCCAGCACCCTGGCGGGAAACTCCTACAATGAGCAGTTCTTC. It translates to CASTLAGNSYNEQFF.

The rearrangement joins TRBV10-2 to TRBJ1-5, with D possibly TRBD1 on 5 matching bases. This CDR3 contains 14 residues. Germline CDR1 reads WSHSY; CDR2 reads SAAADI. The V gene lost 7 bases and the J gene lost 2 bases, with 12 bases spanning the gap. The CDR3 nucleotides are TGCGCCAGCAAGGGGCGGGGAGGCAATCAGCCCCAGCATTTT. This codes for CASKGRGGNQPQHF.

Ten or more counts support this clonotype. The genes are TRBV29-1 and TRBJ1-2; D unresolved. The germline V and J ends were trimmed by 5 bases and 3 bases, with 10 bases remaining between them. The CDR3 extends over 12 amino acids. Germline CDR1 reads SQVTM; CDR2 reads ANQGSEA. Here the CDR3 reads CSVRIIDYGYTF. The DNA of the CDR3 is TGCAGCGTTCGAATAATTGACTATGGCTACACCTTC.

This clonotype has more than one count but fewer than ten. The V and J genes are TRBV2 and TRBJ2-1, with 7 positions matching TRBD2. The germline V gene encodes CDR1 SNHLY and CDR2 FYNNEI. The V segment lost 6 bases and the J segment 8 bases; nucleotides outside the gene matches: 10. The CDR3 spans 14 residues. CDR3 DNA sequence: TGTGCCAGCAGAGCGGGGCTAATAAGCGATGAGCAGTTCTTC. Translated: CASRAGLISDEQFF.

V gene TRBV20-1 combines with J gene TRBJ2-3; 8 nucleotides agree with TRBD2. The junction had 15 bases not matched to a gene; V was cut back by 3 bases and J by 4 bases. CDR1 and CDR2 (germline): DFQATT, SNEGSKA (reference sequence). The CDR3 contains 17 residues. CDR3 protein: CSASDTSGTHGADTQYF. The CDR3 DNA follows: TGCAGTGCTAGTGATACTAGCGGAACCCACGGGGCAGATACGCAGTATTTT.

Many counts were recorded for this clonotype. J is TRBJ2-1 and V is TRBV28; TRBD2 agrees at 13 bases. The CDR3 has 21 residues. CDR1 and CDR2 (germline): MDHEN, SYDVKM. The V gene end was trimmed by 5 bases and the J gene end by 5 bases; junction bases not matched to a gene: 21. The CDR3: CASSRLSGTSGKVSRDNEQFF. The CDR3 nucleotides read TGTGCCAGCAGTCGGTTGTCGGGGACTAGCGGGAAAGTGTCACGGGACAATGAGCAGTTCTTC. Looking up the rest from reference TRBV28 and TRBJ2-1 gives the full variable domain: DVKVTQSSRYLVKRTGEKVFLECVQDMDHENMFWYRQDPGLGLRLIYFSYDVKMKEKGDIPEGYSVSREKKERFSLILESASTNQTSMYLCASSRLSGTSGKVSRDNEQFFGPGTRLTVL.

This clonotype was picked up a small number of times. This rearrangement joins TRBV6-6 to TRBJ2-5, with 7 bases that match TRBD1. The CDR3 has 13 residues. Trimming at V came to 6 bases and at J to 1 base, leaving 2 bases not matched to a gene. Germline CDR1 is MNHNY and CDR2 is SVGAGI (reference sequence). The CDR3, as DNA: TGTGCCAGCAGAAGGGACAGCCAAGAGACCCAGTACTTC. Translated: CASRRDSQETQYF.